A single sample gave rise to the 31 T cell receptor beta chains below, sequenced in a study of human T cells and chemical hapten exposure. Time point denoted: healthy volunteer bleed at 2 weeks. RNA extraction used unfractionated whole blood as the source of total RNA. TCRdb itself ran the RACE reads through MiXCR, one entry per CDR3 protein. The profile shows over 45,000 distinct CDR3 sequences, around 4.5% of them singletons. Sequenced input: whole blood. The receptors here all came from a female donor in good health. Some clones in this sample may be carry-over from other donors' samples.

This clonotype was counted many times. This rearrangement joins TRBV10-3 to TRBJ2-3; weak D call: TRBD2 (6 bases). This CDR3 has 13 residues. Germline CDR1 reads ENHRY; CDR2 reads SYGVKD. V was cut by 10 bases and J by 2 bases, with 13 bases left in between. This chain's CDR3 is CATLAENTDTQYF. CDR3 nucleotide sequence: TGTGCCACTTTAGCGGAGAACACAGATACGCAGTATTTT.

This clonotype has at least ten counts. A junction end diverges from the germline sequence, so it may reflect a read error. The rearrangement links TRBV12-3 or TRBV12-4 to TRBJ1-1; TRBD1 aligns across 7 bases. CDR3 length: 13 residues. This CDR3 reads CASSLAGGTEAFF. The CDR3 coding sequence is TGCGCCAGCAGCTTGGCAGGGGGCACTGAAGCTTTCTTT.

The sample holds many counts of this clonotype. This chain connects TRBV20-1 to TRBJ2-1; D is uncertain. From germline, CDR1 is DFQATT and CDR2 SNEGSKA (reference sequence). CDR3 length: 10 residues. The germline V and J ends were trimmed by 3 bases and 5 bases, with 2 bases remaining between them. The CDR3 coding sequence is TGCAGTGCTAGCGACAATGAGCAGTTCTTC. Translated, it gives CSASDNEQFF.

This clonotype was counted at least ten times. For the CDR3, the DNA is TGCGCCAGCAGCCGCGGACCGGGACAGGTGCACTATGGCTACACCTTC. Its protein is CASSRGPGQVHYGYTF. The chain combines TRBV4-1 with TRBJ1-2, with 8 bases that match TRBD1. The ends lost 4 bases at V and 3 bases at J; junction bases unmatched: 10. This CDR3 has 16 amino acids. The germline V gene encodes CDR1 MGHRA and CDR2 YSYEKL.

Worth noting for this clonotype: This may come from a read error, since a much larger clone is one base off. The gene calls are TRBV2 and TRBJ2-7, with 8 bases identical to TRBD1. From germline, CDR1 is SNHLY and CDR2 FYNNEI. The CDR3 consists of 12 residues. The CDR3 DNA sequence: TGTACCAGCGCCGGGACAGGCTCACAGCAGTACTTC. As protein: CTSAGTGSQQYF.

V and J are TRBV18 and TRBJ2-5, with 8 bases identical to TRBD1. Germline V gene sequence: CDR1 KGHSH, CDR2 LQKENI. The trim removed 6 bases at V and 7 bases at J, leaving 7 bases unmatched. CDR3 size: 13 residues. The CDR3 coding sequence is TGTGCCAGCTCCCCGGACAGGGTCGGGACCCAGTACTTC. Translating it yields CASSPDRVGTQYF.

This clonotype was seen many times. The V and J genes are TRBV20-1 and TRBJ2-3; 11 positions match TRBD2. Trimming cost V 5 bases and J 2 bases; bases outside gene matches: 12. Germline V gene lookup returns CDR1 DFQATT and CDR2 SNEGSKA (reference sequence). CDR3 length: 17 residues. CDR3 nucleotide sequence: TGCAGTGCTGGGGGGGGCTCTAGCGGGGGGTTCACAGATACGCAGTATTTT. It specifies CSAGGGSSGGFTDTQYF.

This clonotype was seen repeatedly, ten times or more. This rearrangement joins TRBV12-3 or TRBV12-4 to TRBJ1-2; D perhaps matches TRBD1 (5 bases). The V end lost 9 bases, the J end lost 5 bases, and 10 bases lay between the germline ends. The CDR3 spans 11 residues. CDR3 protein: CASAREYGYTF. The CDR3 DNA is TGTGCCAGTGCCAGGGAATATGGCTACACCTTC.

The sample holds a few counts of this clonotype. A single base separates this from a much larger clone, so it may be a read error. V usage is TRBV18 and J usage is TRBJ1-5, with a possible D match to TRBD1 (6 bases). Germline values: CDR1 KGHSH, CDR2 LQKENI. This CDR3 comprises 14 residues. CDR3 residues: CASSVTDRIQPQNF. CDR3 sequence (DNA): TGTGCCAGCTCAGTTACGGACAGAATTCAGCCCCAGAATTTT. Combining the CDR3 with reference TRBV18 and TRBJ1-5 gives the whole variable domain NAGVMQNPRHLVRRRGQEARLRCSPMKGHSHVYWYRQLPEEGLKFMVYLQKENIIDESGMPKERFSAEFPKEGPSILRIQQVVRGDSAAYFCASSVTDRIQPQNFGDGTRLSIL.

This clonotype was detected ten times or more. This chain uses TRBV28 with TRBJ2-7, with a tentative D call TRBD1 (6 bases). V dropped 5 bases and J dropped 1 base, with 9 bases sitting between them. CDR1 and CDR2 (germline): MDHEN, SYDVKM. The CDR3 extends over 13 amino acids. As DNA, the CDR3 is TGTGCCAGCAGTCCTGGACAGTCCTACGAGCAGTACTTC. Its translation is CASSPGQSYEQYF.

J is TRBJ1-5 and V is TRBV7-9; D unclear. The CDR3 is 13 residues long. The ends were cut back, 5 bases at V and 4 bases at J, with 9 bases in the middle. Looked up from germline, CDR1 is SEHNR and CDR2 is FQNEAQ (reference sequence). CDR3 region: CASSLGPNQPQHF. CDR3 DNA: TGTGCCAGCAGCCTGGGTCCTAATCAGCCCCAGCATTTT. The whole variable domain, remainder taken from reference TRBV7-9 and TRBJ1-5, is DTGVSQNPRHKITKRGQNVTFRCDPISEHNRLYWYRQTLGQGPEFLTYFQNEAQLEKSRLLSDRFSAERPKGSFSTLEIQRTEQGDSAMYLCASSLGPNQPQHFGDGTRLSIL.

In its sample, this clonotype was seen a few times. The chain couples TRBV7-6 to TRBJ2-7, with a weak D call TRBD2 (5 bases). This CDR3 is built from 13 residues. Germline loops: CDR1 SGHVS, CDR2 FNYEAQ. The germline V and J ends were trimmed by 1 base and 4 bases, with 8 bases remaining between them. DNA of the CDR3: TGTGCCAGCAGCTTAGATTCGGGGTACGAGCAGTACTTC. Protein product: CASSLDSGYEQYF.

As to this clonotype: A read error may produce the germline difference seen at one junction end. This rearrangement joins TRBV29-1 to TRBJ2-3, with TRBD1 matching over 8 bases. The CDR3 runs to 11 residues. Germline V gene data show CDR1 as SQVTM and CDR2 as ANQGSEA. The CDR3 nucleotides read TGTTCAGGGGGCAGCACAGATACGCAGTATTTT. Translating it yields CSGGSTDTQYF.

This clonotype was seen many times. The CDR3 here is CASSLARDRIVGVFEKLFF. The CDR3 DNA reads TGTGCCAGCAGTTTAGCTCGGGACAGGATCGTTGGTGTGTTTGAAAAACTGTTTTTT. The gene calls are TRBV12-3 or TRBV12-4 and TRBJ1-4; 8 nucleotides match TRBD1. CDR3 length: 19 amino acids. J was trimmed by 7 bases and V by 0 bases; bases with no gene match: 16.

This chain uses TRBV4-1 with TRBJ2-7, with TRBD1 identical over 7 bases. The CDR3 contains 15 residues. V shed 4 bases, J shed 2 bases, and the junction held 8 bases outside the gene matches. Per the germline V gene, CDR1 is MGHRA and CDR2 is YSYEKL. Here the CDR3 reads CASSPDTGDAYEQYF. The CDR3 nucleotides are TGCGCCAGCAGCCCGGATACAGGGGACGCCTACGAGCAGTACTTC.

V and J are TRBV25-1 and TRBJ2-3; 7 nucleotides line up with TRBD2. Germline lookup yields CDR1 MGHDK and CDR2 SYGVNS. Trimming took 3 bases from V and 0 from J; bases not matched to a gene: 9. The CDR3 is 17 residues long. The DNA for the CDR3 is TGTGCCAGCAGTGATCGAGGTGGAGCGGGAAGCACAGATACGCAGTATTTT. Encoded protein: CASSDRGGAGSTDTQYF.

This clonotype has only a few counts. This chain uses TRBV5-1 with TRBJ1-2, with D unresolved. CDR1 and CDR2 (germline): SGHRS, YFSETQ. CDR3 length: 13 amino acids. Between the trimmed V and J ends, which lost 1 base and 7 bases, there was a span of 11 bases. Here the CDR3 reads CASSLTAASGYTF. In DNA, the CDR3 is TGCGCCAGCAGCTTGACGGCGGCGAGTGGCTACACCTTC. Full variable domain (missing parts from reference TRBV5-1 and TRBJ1-2): KAGVTQTPRYLIKTRGQQVTLSCSPISGHRSVSWYQQTPGQGLQFLFEYFSETQRNKGNFPGRFSGRQFSNSRSEMNVSTLELGDSALYLCASSLTAASGYTFGSGTRLTVV.

This clonotype came up a few times. This chain links TRBV20-1 with TRBJ2-1; 8 nucleotides agree with TRBD1. Trimming at V came to 2 bases and at J to 3 bases, leaving 6 bases not matched to a gene. Per germline, CDR1 DFQATT and CDR2 SNEGSKA (reference sequence). CDR3 size: 15 residues. The CDR3 is CSARRQGSYYNEQFF. The CDR3 nucleotides read TGCAGTGCTAGAAGACAGGGGAGTTACTACAATGAGCAGTTCTTC.

This clonotype was picked up a small number of times. The J gene is TRBJ2-1, the V gene TRBV27; D uncertain. V was clipped by 7 bases and J by 6 bases, with 25 bases between them. Germline V CDR1 and CDR2: MNHEY, SMNVEV (reference sequence). The CDR3 contains 17 residues. As DNA, the CDR3 is TGTGCCAGCACCACTTACGGCTCGGCCGACCGCCCCAATGAGCAGTTCTTC. Translated: CASTTYGSADRPNEQFF.

This clonotype was found many times. The J gene is TRBJ2-7, the V gene TRBV13, with 9 positions matching TRBD1. Germline CDR1 reads PRHDT; CDR2 reads FYEKMQ (reference sequence). With 6 bases clipped from V and 4 bases from J, the junction kept 7 bases outside the gene matches. The CDR3 runs 14 residues. CDR3 protein: CASRAQGARYEQYF. The CDR3 coding sequence is TGTGCCAGCAGAGCACAGGGGGCCAGGTACGAGCAGTACTTC.

This clonotype showed up many times. V and J are TRBV6-4 and TRBJ2-3; 12 bases fit TRBD2. Per the germline V gene, CDR1 is MRHNA and CDR2 is SNTAGT. Germline trimming cut 0 bases from V and 1 base from J; bases unmatched to any gene: 5. CDR3 length: 18 residues. CDR3 nucleotide sequence: TGTGCCAGCAGTGACTCAGAGACTAGCGGGGGAGGCACAGATACGCAGTATTTT. Translating it yields CASSDSETSGGGTDTQYF.

There are many counts of this clonotype. V and J are TRBV20-1 and TRBJ2-1, with 9 bases matching TRBD2. Germline CDR1 is DFQATT and CDR2 is SNEGSKA (reference sequence). The junction had 8 bases not matched to a gene; V was cut back by 4 bases and J by 10 bases. The CDR3 runs 13 residues. CDR3 in amino acids: CSAMNQREEEQFF. CDR3 sequence (DNA): TGCAGTGCTATGAATCAGCGGGAGGAAGAGCAGTTCTTC.

This clonotype turned up a few times. The chain couples TRBV27 to TRBJ1-5; D is unresolved. Trimming took off 2 bases at V and 3 bases at J, with 8 bases between the two ends. The CDR3 spans 14 residues. Germline CDR1 MNHEY, CDR2 SMNVEV (reference sequence). As DNA, the CDR3 is TGTGCCAGCAGTTTAACTGGGTACAATCAGCCCCAGCATTTT. Its translation is CASSLTGYNQPQHF.

The sample holds many counts of this clonotype. The rearrangement uses TRBV14 and TRBJ2-3, with D perhaps matching TRBD1 or TRBD2 (5 bases each). The CDR3 runs to 16 residues. Germline V gives CDR1 SGHDN, CDR2 FVKESK. The V and J ends lost 1 base and 3 bases respectively, with 14 bases between them. CDR3 coding DNA: TGTGCCAGCAGCCAAGCCGGGACGTGGAGGACAGATACGCAGTATTTT. Encoded protein: CASSQAGTWRTDTQYF.

This clonotype has a count of ten or more. The V call is TRBV28, the J call TRBJ2-5; D is perhaps TRBD2 (6 bases). Germline V lookup: CDR1 MDHEN, CDR2 SYDVKM. Deletions cut 6 bases from V and 3 bases from J, with 17 bases between. The CDR3 extends over 15 amino acids. CDR3 sequence reads: CASSKRRSGEETQYF. The CDR3 region has the DNA TGTGCCAGCAGCAAAAGACGTTCGGGGGAAGAGACCCAGTACTTC.

Ten or more counts support this clonotype. The gene calls are TRBV7-3 and TRBJ2-1; 12 bases are a match to TRBD2. The CDR3 sequence is 16 residues long. V gave up 4 bases and J gave up 4 bases; unmatched junction bases: 5. From germline, CDR1 is SGHTA and CDR2 FQGTGA. CDR3 DNA: TGTGCCAGCAGCTCCAGCCTAGCGGGGGGGTACAATGAGCAGTTCTTC. Translated, it gives CASSSSLAGGYNEQFF.

This clonotype was detected ten times or more. The V gene is TRBV12-5, the J gene TRBJ1-1; 9 bases are a match to TRBD1. Losses at the gene ends were 4 bases for V and 10 bases for J; bases not matched to a gene: 1. The CDR3 has 11 residues. The germline gives CDR1 LGHNT, CDR2 FRNRAP. CDR3 coding DNA: TGTGCTAGTGGTTGGGGACAGGGAGCTTTCTTT. Residues: CASGWGQGAFF.

In this sample, this clonotype turned up many times. The chain uses TRBV21-1 and TRBJ2-3; the table's D gene call, TRBD2, was not cross checked with the DNA. TRBV21-1 is a pseudogene segment. The length of the CDR3 is 17 residues. The CDR3 reads CASFTKESGTCTSAQYF. The CDR3 nucleotides are TGTGCCAGCTTCACCAAGGAGAGCGGGACCTGCACATCGGCGCAGTATTTT.

There are many counts of this clonotype. The J gene is TRBJ1-4, the V gene TRBV15; a possible D gene is TRBD1 (6 bases). This CDR3 contains 14 residues. Germline lookup yields CDR1 LNHNV and CDR2 YYDKDF (reference sequence). The V end lost 4 bases, the J end lost 7 bases, and 13 bases lay between the germline ends. In nucleotides, the CDR3 is TGTGCCACCAGCATGGGGGCGCTTCGTGAAAAACTGTTTTTT. Protein sequence: CATSMGALREKLFF.

This clonotype was observed a handful of times. Germline is not matched at one junction end, which may reflect a read error. This chain links TRBV25-1 with TRBJ1-5, with TRBD1 matching 8 bases. This CDR3 contains 19 residues. The germline CDR1 and CDR2 sequences are MGHDK and SYGVNS. Here the CDR3 reads CASSPPRYLGQGYNQPQNF. Written as DNA, the CDR3 is TGTGCCAGCAGTCCCCCGAGGTATCTAGGACAGGGTTACAATCAGCCCCAGAATTTT.

This clonotype occurred many times. The chain combines TRBV6-1 with TRBJ2-3, with a possible D match to TRBD2 (6 bases). The V gene lost 2 bases and the J gene lost 8 bases, with 14 bases spanning the gap. This CDR3 spans 14 amino acids. The germline V gene encodes CDR1 MNHNS and CDR2 SASEGT. The CDR3 here is CASSESSGSGTQYF. Here the CDR3 DNA reads TGTGCCAGCAGTGAATCTTCAGGTAGCGGTACGCAGTATTTT.